The 31 T cell receptor beta chains reported below all come from one sample, sequenced in a study of cytomegalovirus exposure and HLA in healthy donors. Amplification used 60 Vbeta primers and 13 Jbeta primers. Libraries were prepared by immunoSEQ multiplex PCR; TCRdb keeps only in-frame clonotypes and omits some of them. This listing includes over 100,000 clones. The specimen sequenced was PBMCs. Receptors originate from a man younger than 35 in good health and CMV-seronegative.

The rearrangement uses TRBV18 and TRBJ1-1; the D gene is possibly TRBD1 (5 bases). Trimming pared 8 bases from V and 7 bases from J, leaving 11 bases between. This CDR3 region has 11 residues. Per germline, CDR1 KGHSH and CDR2 LQKENI. This chain's CDR3 is CASSRQLEAFF. In nucleotides, the CDR3 is TGTGCCAGCAGCCGACAGCTTGAAGCTTTCTTT.

The chain uses TRBV7-2 and TRBJ2-7; tentatively, D is TRBD1 (6 bases). Trimming took off 4 bases at V and 1 base at J, with 11 bases between the two ends. CDR1 is SGHTA, CDR2 FQGNSA, per germline. The CDR3 sequence is 14 residues long. CDR3 protein: CASSSRTASYEQYF. CDR3 sequence (DNA): TGTGCCAGCAGCTCCAGGACAGCTTCCTACGAGCAGTACTTC.

This rearrangement joins TRBV5-1 to TRBJ2-2, with TRBD2 identical over 10 bases. In germline, CDR1 is SGHRS, CDR2 YFSETQ. V lost 5 bases, J lost 4 bases, and 14 bases stayed unmatched. The CDR3 totals 18 residues. CDR3: CASRTGFNSGRITGELFF. In DNA, the CDR3 is TGCGCCAGCAGGACAGGGTTTAATAGCGGGAGGATCACCGGGGAGCTGTTTTTT.

As concerns this clone: The identical CDR3 is also encoded by other nucleotide sequences in the sample. The chain couples TRBV9 to TRBJ1-1; 8 bases map to TRBD1. CDR3 length: 14 residues. Germline CDR1 and CDR2: SGDLS and YYNGEE. V shed 2 bases and J 4 bases; nucleotides not matched to a gene: 4. The CDR3 protein is CASSVTGDGTEAFF. CDR3 DNA sequence: TGTGCCAGCAGCGTGACAGGGGATGGCACTGAAGCTTTCTTT.

The CDR3: CASSLYAGPSSYEQYF. DNA of the CDR3: TGTGCCAGCAGTTTATACGCAGGGCCAAGCTCCTACGAGCAGTACTTC. This chain connects TRBV28 to TRBJ2-7, with a tentative D call TRBD1 (5 bases). Germline CDR1 is MDHEN and CDR2 is SYDVKM. This CDR3 is built from 16 residues. The germline V and J ends were trimmed by 1 base and 0 bases, with 13 bases remaining between them.

The gene calls are TRBV7-2 and TRBJ2-7; possibly TRBD2 for D (6 bases). The CDR3 length is 15 residues. CDR1 is SGHTA and CDR2 is FQGNSA in the germline V gene. V lost 1 base to trimming and J lost 0 bases, with 10 bases between them. CDR3 bases: TGTGCCAGCAGCTTAGAAGCGCGGGGCTCCTACGAGCAGTACTTC. Its translation: CASSLEARGSYEQYF.

The chain links TRBV5-4 to TRBJ2-7; 9 bases fit TRBD2. The CDR3 loop spans 14 amino acids. Trimming cost V 5 bases and J 0 bases; bases outside gene matches: 3. CDR1 and CDR2 (germline): SGHNT, YYREEE (reference sequence). The CDR3 coding sequence is TGTGCCAGCAGGGATAGCGGGAGCTCCTACGAGCAGTACTTC. It specifies CASRDSGSSYEQYF.

This chain joins TRBV11-1 and TRBJ2-7, with D possibly matching TRBD2 (6 bases). The CDR3 extends over 14 amino acids. Germline V CDR1 and CDR2: SGHAT, FQDESV (reference sequence). Trimming took 0 bases from V and 9 from J, leaving 15 bases between them. The CDR3 DNA follows: TGTGCCAGCAGCTTAGCAGGACTACACGGTGGGCAGTACTTC. Encoded protein: CASSLAGLHGGQYF.

The chain carries TRBV5-4 and TRBJ2-7; a weak D match, TRBD2 (5 bases). Germline CDR1 and CDR2: SGHNT and YYREEE (reference sequence). Between the trimmed V and J ends, which lost 0 bases and 6 bases, there was a span of 7 bases. The CDR3 runs to 12 residues. The CDR3 here is CASSLGGLEQYF. The CDR3 bases are TGTGCCAGCAGCTTGGGAGGGCTCGAGCAGTACTTC.

This chain connects TRBV6-6 to TRBJ2-7; D perhaps matches TRBD2 (6 bases). CDR1 and CDR2 from the germline V gene are MNHNY and SVGAGI (reference sequence). The germline V and J ends were trimmed by 3 bases and 3 bases, with 9 bases remaining between them. This CDR3 contains 13 residues. The CDR3 region is CASSYPGSYEQYF. The CDR3, as DNA: TGTGCCAGCAGTTATCCCGGGAGCTACGAGCAGTACTTC.

Points on this clone: One end of the junction does not line up with germline, which may come from a read error. This chain joins TRBV10-3 and TRBJ2-3; TRBD2 agrees at 8 bases. The germline V gene encodes CDR1 ENHRY and CDR2 SYGVKD. This CDR3 is built from 15 residues. The CDR3 region has the DNA TGTGCCATCAATGAGCGGGAGCCAAGCACAGATACGCAGTATTTT. Translation: CAINEREPSTDTQYF.

The V and J genes are TRBV10-3 and TRBJ1-4; D is uncertain. The CDR3 is 13 amino acids. Trimming took off 10 bases at V and 4 bases at J, with 13 bases between the two ends. Looked up from germline, CDR1 is ENHRY and CDR2 is SYGVKD. CDR3 amino acids: CATQDRGNEKLFF. CDR3 bases: TGTGCCACCCAGGACCGGGGTAATGAAAAACTGTTTTTT.

V and J are TRBV27 and TRBJ2-1; 9 bases fit TRBD1. Germline V CDR1 and CDR2: MNHEY, SMNVEV (reference sequence). The trim removed 3 bases at V and 4 bases at J, leaving 4 bases unmatched. This CDR3 comprises 15 residues. The CDR3 protein is CASSFGTGIYNEQFF. In DNA form, the CDR3 reads TGTGCCAGCAGTTTCGGGACAGGGATATACAATGAGCAGTTCTTC.

The chain recombines TRBV7-3 with TRBJ2-5, with 10 bases that match TRBD2. Germline V gene lookup returns CDR1 SGHTA and CDR2 FQGTGA. With V trimmed by 6 bases and J by 4 bases, 11 bases remained unmatched. This CDR3 spans 16 amino acids. The CDR3 is CASSLLGLAGVETQYF. DNA of the CDR3: TGTGCCAGCAGTTTGCTTGGGCTAGCGGGAGTAGAGACCCAGTACTTC.

The gene calls are TRBV2 and TRBJ1-2, with TRBD1 matching over 8 bases. V gave up 3 bases and J gave up 2 bases; unmatched junction bases: 2. The CDR3 consists of 14 residues. Germline-derived CDR1 and CDR2 are SNHLY and FYNNEI. CDR3 sequence: CASSEGQENYGYTF. In DNA form, the CDR3 reads TGTGCCAGCAGTGAGGGACAGGAGAACTATGGCTACACCTTC.

The genes are TRBV28 and TRBJ1-4, with TRBD1 as a possible D gene (5 bases). Trimming pared 6 bases from V and 2 bases from J, leaving 13 bases between. This CDR3 is 15 amino acids long. Per germline, CDR1 MDHEN and CDR2 SYDVKM. The CDR3, as DNA: TGTGCCAGCAGCTGGGACTCAGGGACTAATGAAAAACTGTTTTTT. Amino acid sequence: CASSWDSGTNEKLFF.

This chain links TRBV28 with TRBJ2-2, with 9 bases lining up with TRBD1. The CDR3 consists of 15 residues. CDR1 is MDHEN, CDR2 SYDVKM, per germline. The junction had 3 bases not matched to a gene; V was cut back by 5 bases and J by 2 bases. CDR3: CASSRQGDNTGELFF. The CDR3 coding sequence is TGTGCCAGCAGTCGACAGGGGGACAACACCGGGGAGCTGTTTTTT.

This chain links TRBV15 with TRBJ1-5; no firm D call. The V gene lost 3 bases and the J gene lost 7 bases, with 7 bases spanning the gap. This CDR3 comprises 12 residues. Germline CDR1 reads LNHNV; CDR2 reads YYDKDF (reference sequence). CDR3 region: CATSRSGQPQHF. The DNA of the CDR3 is TGTGCCACCAGCAGGAGCGGACAGCCCCAGCATTTT.

The gene calls are TRBV6-1 and TRBJ1-2; 8 positions match TRBD1. J was trimmed by 2 bases and V by 8 bases; bases with no gene match: 7. CDR3 size: 14 residues. Germline CDR1 is MNHNS and CDR2 is SASEGT. CDR3 loop: CASFFRGLNYGYTF. The CDR3, as DNA: TGTGCCAGCTTCTTCAGGGGGCTAAACTATGGCTACACCTTC.

The rearrangement uses TRBV2 and TRBJ2-4; 8 bases match TRBD1. The CDR3 is 18 residues long. Trimming at V came to 5 bases and at J to 6 bases, leaving 18 bases not matched to a gene. Looked up from germline, CDR1 is SNHLY and CDR2 is FYNNEI. The CDR3 protein is CASSPDRDLSPYRNIQYF. The CDR3 DNA is TGTGCCAGCAGTCCGGACAGGGACCTAAGTCCCTATCGAAACATTCAGTACTTC.

This chain links TRBV7-9 with TRBJ1-4; D gene ambiguous. The CDR3 is made up of 14 amino acids. Trimming left V 5 bases short and J 3 bases short, with 10 bases between. Per germline, CDR1 SEHNR and CDR2 FQNEAQ (reference sequence). This CDR3 is CASSAGSSNEKLFF. The CDR3, as DNA: TGTGCCAGCAGCGCCGGGTCTTCTAATGAAAAACTGTTTTTT. The entire variable domain, with the rest obtained from reference TRBV7-9 and TRBJ1-4, is as follows: DTGVSQNPRHKITKRGQNVTFRCDPISEHNRLYWYRQTLGQGPEFLTYFQNEAQLEKSRLLSDRFSAERPKGSFSTLEIQRTEQGDSAMYLCASSAGSSNEKLFFGSGTQLSVL.

This chain connects TRBV29-1 to TRBJ2-2, with 9 bases aligning to TRBD1. The CDR3 is made up of 17 amino acids. Germline trimming cut 2 bases from V and 2 bases from J; bases unmatched to any gene: 9. Germline V CDR1 and CDR2: SQVTM, ANQGSEA. As DNA, the CDR3 is TGCAGCGTTGAATTCCCTCCGGGACAGGGTAACACCGGGGAGCTGTTTTTT. Protein: CSVEFPPGQGNTGELFF.

The chain has TRBV27 and TRBJ1-4; 7 bases agree with TRBD1. CDR1 and CDR2 from the germline V gene are MNHEY and SMNVEV (reference sequence). With V trimmed by 2 bases and J by 8 bases, 2 bases remained unmatched. The CDR3 runs to 13 residues. The chain's CDR3 is CASSLEGAEKLFF. As DNA, the CDR3 is TGTGCCAGCAGTTTAGAGGGGGCGGAAAAACTGTTTTTT. The full variable domain, rest sourced from reference TRBV27 and TRBJ1-4, is EAQVTQNPRYLITVTGKKLTVTCSQNMNHEYMSWYRQDPGLGLRQIYYSMNVEVTDKGDVPEGYKVSRKEKRNFPLILESPSPNQTSLYFCASSLEGAEKLFFGSGTQLSVL.

The V call is TRBV10-3, the J call TRBJ1-1; TRBD1 agrees at 7 bases. Germline V gives CDR1 ENHRY, CDR2 SYGVKD. V shed 6 bases and J 1 base; nucleotides not matched to a gene: 11. The CDR3 is made up of 16 amino acids. The CDR3 spells CAIRSSGGPENTEAFF. The CDR3 DNA follows: TGTGCCATCAGATCTTCAGGGGGGCCCGAGAACACTGAAGCTTTCTTT.

The rearrangement links TRBV27 to TRBJ2-7; TRBD2 matches 13 bases. The germline gives CDR1 MNHEY, CDR2 SMNVEV (reference sequence). The ends lost 5 bases at V and 0 bases at J; junction bases unmatched: 7. This CDR3 comprises 17 residues. This chain's CDR3 is CASSPRTSGSYSYEQYF. The CDR3 DNA follows: TGTGCCAGCAGTCCAAGGACTAGCGGGAGTTACTCCTACGAGCAGTACTTC.

V is TRBV5-4 and J is TRBJ2-1, with D possibly TRBD1 on 5 matching bases. Trimming left V 0 bases short and J 2 bases short, with 6 bases between. Per germline, CDR1 SGHNT and CDR2 YYREEE (reference sequence). The CDR3 is made up of 14 amino acids. As DNA, the CDR3 is TGTGCCAGCAGCTTGGGACAGACCTACAATGAGCAGTTCTTC. This gives the protein CASSLGQTYNEQFF.

The chain uses TRBV7-9 and TRBJ1-1; TRBD1 is a possible D gene (5 bases). Germline V CDR1 and CDR2: SEHNR, FQNEAQ (reference sequence). This CDR3 is 12 amino acids long. V dropped 6 bases and J dropped 4 bases, with 9 bases sitting between them. The DNA of the CDR3 is TGTGCCAGCAGACCAGGGTCCACTGAAGCTTTCTTT. This codes for CASRPGSTEAFF.

DNA for the CDR3: TGTGCCAGCAGTTTGGGGGCTAGCGGGACCCACGAGCAGTACTTC. Residues: CASSLGASGTHEQYF. The chain has TRBV27 and TRBJ2-7; TRBD2 agrees at 9 bases. This CDR3 region has 15 residues. The V and J ends lost 3 bases and 5 bases, in that order; junction bases with no gene match: 8. Germline CDR1 and CDR2: MNHEY and SMNVEV (reference sequence).

The rearrangement joins TRBV2 to TRBJ1-3; TRBD1 agrees at 7 bases. V was pared by 6 bases and J by 4 bases, with 18 bases of the junction left unmatched. This CDR3 is built from 18 residues. From germline, CDR1 is SNHLY and CDR2 FYNNEI. DNA of the CDR3: TGTGCCAGCAGCCCCCTTCCGGGGGACAGCCGACCGGGAAACACCATATATTTT. Translated, it gives CASSPLPGDSRPGNTIYF.

The V gene is TRBV9, the J gene TRBJ2-5, with 7 bases fitting TRBD2. The DNA end is a closer match to TRBJ2-7, so the J assignment may be wrong. The CDR3 runs to 14 residues. Germline V gene sequence: CDR1 SGDLS, CDR2 YYNGEE. The CDR3 DNA is TGTGCCAGCAGCCCGCGGGACTACCTGGGCGAGCAGTACTTC. The encoded protein is CASSPRDYLGEQYF.

V usage is TRBV10-2 and J usage is TRBJ1-1; D uncertain. The V gene lost 0 bases and the J gene lost 11 bases, with 13 bases spanning the gap. Germline values: CDR1 WSHSY, CDR2 SAAADI. This CDR3 comprises 13 residues. The CDR3 is CASSESAGFRAFF. CDR3 sequence (DNA): TGCGCCAGCAGTGAGTCGGCAGGCTTTAGGGCTTTCTTT.